This T cell receptor beta chain was retrieved from a study of blood T cells in healthy people across ages. The CDR3 loop spans 18 amino acids. Trimming pared 0 bases from V and 1 base from J, leaving 13 bases between. Germline V gene sequence: CDR1 MGHDK, CDR2 SYGVNS. Together with a sample-barcoded 5' primer, a J-beta primer mix was included in a second PCR lasting about 6 to 11 cycles. Using its own MiXCR run on the 5' RACE reads, TCRdb lists one record per CDR3 protein. The table shows about 780,000 distinct CDR3 sequences, with around 50% occurring only once. The source material was blood. This TCR came from an elderly man in good health. The chain uses TRBV25-1 and TRBJ1-6, with D possibly being TRBD1 (6 bases). Here the CDR3 DNA reads TGTGCCAGCAGTGAATATTACGGCAGGGGTTCCTATAATTCACCCCTCCACTTT. Protein product: CASSEYYGRGSYNSPLHF. Full variable domain (remainder filled in from reference TRBV25-1 and TRBJ1-6): EADIYQTPRYLVIGTGKKITLECSQTMGHDKMYWYQQDPGMELHLIHYSYGVNSTEKGDLSSESTVSRIRTEHFPLTLESARPSHTSQYLCASSEYYGRGSYNSPLHFGNGTRLTVT.